This passage covers 20 T cell receptor beta chains from one sample sequenced in a study of cytomegalovirus exposure and HLA in healthy donors. PCR employed 60 Vbeta and 13 Jbeta primers. The protocol was immunoSEQ multiplex PCR, while the TCRdb copy is restricted to in-frame clones and leaves out a portion. This sample yields about 150,000 clones, of which roughly three quarters are seen a single time; approximately 8% belongs to the top ten. Sequences were obtained from PBMCs. These receptors all stem from a man younger than 45 in good health and CMV-seropositive.

The J gene is TRBJ1-5, the V gene TRBV6-5; the D gene is possibly TRBD1 (5 bases). V was shortened by 4 bases and J by 11 bases, with 24 bases between the two germline ends. The CDR3 sequence is 16 residues long. Germline CDR1 MNHEY, CDR2 SVGAGI. The CDR3 region has the DNA TGTGCCAGCAGTTCTCGAACCCCAACGCAGGGTGGCTCCCAGCATTTT. Protein product: CASSSRTPTQGGSQHF.

This chain links TRBV9 with TRBJ1-1; TRBD1 matches 7 bases. Trimming at V came to 4 bases and at J to 1 base, leaving 7 bases not matched to a gene. The length of the CDR3 is 15 residues. In germline, CDR1 is SGDLS, CDR2 YYNGEE. The CDR3 DNA is TGTGCCAGCAGCCGGAAAGGGGGCAGGAACACTGAAGCTTTCTTT. Its protein is CASSRKGGRNTEAFF.

The chain links TRBV19 to TRBJ1-5, with 8 bases matching TRBD1. Germline V gene data show CDR1 as LNHDA and CDR2 as SQIVND (reference sequence). The CDR3 runs 15 residues. Germline trimming cut 7 bases from V and 2 bases from J; bases unmatched to any gene: 7. The DNA for the CDR3 is TGTGCCAGTACCCCCCAGGGGGCTGGCAATCAGCCCCAGCATTTT. Protein product: CASTPQGAGNQPQHF.

The rearrangement joins TRBV2 to TRBJ2-1; 15 positions match TRBD2. Germline-derived CDR1 and CDR2 are SNHLY and FYNNEI. The CDR3 sequence is 15 residues long. Germline trimming cut 4 bases from V and 9 bases from J; bases unmatched to any gene: 4. CDR3: CASSAGLAGGVEQFF. CDR3 DNA sequence: TGTGCCAGCAGTGCCGGACTAGCGGGAGGGGTTGAGCAGTTCTTC.

Regarding this clone: Since no conserved phenylalanine or tryptophan closes the CDR3, a read error is the likely cause. This sequence joins TRBV5-6 and TRBJ1-2; D ambiguous. CDR1 is SGHDT and CDR2 is YYEEEE in the germline V gene. V dropped 2 bases and J dropped 7 bases, with 12 bases sitting between them. The CDR3 length is 13 residues. The CDR3 DNA is TGTGCCAGCAGCTTCCGTCATGGGAGTGGCTACACCCTC. Its protein product is CASSFRHGSGYTL.

V and J are TRBV4-3 and TRBJ1-2; D might be TRBD1 (5 bases). Trimming cost V 1 base and J 3 bases, with 9 bases left between them. Per the germline V gene, CDR1 is LGHNA and CDR2 is YSLEER. The CDR3 totals 14 residues. CDR3 nucleotides: TGCGCCAGCAGCCAAGTCCCGGGGGACTATGGCTACACCTTC. Encoded protein: CASSQVPGDYGYTF.

This chain connects TRBV4-3 to TRBJ2-7; 10 bases are shared with TRBD1. The CDR3 totals 15 residues. V was clipped by 4 bases and J by 7 bases; unmatched bases: 10. The germline gives CDR1 LGHNA, CDR2 YSLEER. CDR3 amino acids: CASSLRQGAIGEQYF. The CDR3 DNA follows: TGCGCCAGCAGCCTGAGACAGGGGGCGATCGGGGAGCAGTACTTC.

The chain employs TRBV7-9 and TRBJ1-1; D possibly corresponds to TRBD1 (5 bases). This CDR3 region has 13 residues. CDR1 is SEHNR and CDR2 is FQNEAQ in the germline V gene (reference sequence). Trimming took 1 base from V and 4 from J, leaving 7 bases between them. The CDR3 loop reads CASSLGGLTEAFF. CDR3 DNA: TGTGCCAGCAGCTTAGGGGGCCTCACTGAAGCTTTCTTT.

This clone occurred once. The rearrangement uses TRBV6-4 and TRBJ1-3, with TRBD1 as a possible D gene (6 bases). The CDR3 runs 15 residues. V lost 0 bases and J lost 2, with 8 bases in between. CDR1 is MRHNA and CDR2 is SNTAGT in the germline V gene. As DNA, the CDR3 is TGTGCCAGCAGTGACTCGGGGGGGCCTGGAAACACCATATATTTT. Protein product: CASSDSGGPGNTIYF.

This rearrangement joins TRBV9 to TRBJ2-7; TRBD2 agrees at 8 bases. The V gene end was trimmed by 3 bases and the J gene end by 1 base; junction bases not matched to a gene: 3. The CDR3 runs to 14 residues. Germline CDR1 is SGDLS and CDR2 is YYNGEE. The CDR3 reads CASSAKRESYEQYF. CDR3 coding DNA: TGTGCCAGCAGCGCTAAGCGGGAGTCCTACGAGCAGTACTTC. Supplemented by reference TRBV9 and TRBJ2-7, the full variable domain reads DSGVTQTPKHLITATGQRVTLRCSPRSGDLSVYWYQQSLDQGLQFLIQYYNGEERAKGNILERFSAQQFPDLHSELNLSSLELGDSALYFCASSAKRESYEQYFGPGTRLTVT.

This clone came up once. The J gene is TRBJ2-2, the V gene TRBV6-5; 7 bases are a match to TRBD2. CDR3 length: 14 residues. Trimming cost V 6 bases and J 4 bases; bases outside gene matches: 5. Germline-derived CDR1 and CDR2 are MNHEY and SVGAGI. The CDR3 DNA follows: TGTGCCAGCAGCTCCGGGGGGAGCACCGGGGAGCTGTTTTTT. Translated: CASSSGGSTGELFF.

This sequence joins TRBV15 and TRBJ1-2; a weak D match, TRBD1 (5 bases). Germline assignment: CDR1 LNHNV and CDR2 YYDKDF (reference sequence). Trimming pared 0 bases from V and 1 base from J, leaving 9 bases between. The CDR3 spans 15 residues. The CDR3 nucleotides read TGTGCCACCAGCAGAGATCTCGGGGGTAACTATGGCTACACCTTC. Translating gives CATSRDLGGNYGYTF.

Points on this clone: The junction differs from germline at one of its ends, possibly a read error. J is TRBJ2-5 and V is TRBV9, with 14 bases aligning to TRBD2. Per germline, CDR1 SGDLS and CDR2 YYNGEE. This CDR3 has 15 residues. CDR3 bases: TGTGCCAGCAGCCACGTACCCGGGACTAGCGGGAGCCTACACTTC. This sequence encodes CASSHVPGTSGSLHF.

This chain links TRBV7-2 with TRBJ2-7; 7 bases align to TRBD2. In germline, CDR1 is SGHTA, CDR2 FQGNSA. V dropped 6 bases and J dropped 0; count of bases not matched to a gene: 11. The CDR3 contains 16 residues. The CDR3 spells CASSHTAGAISYEQYF. DNA for the CDR3: TGTGCCAGCAGTCACACGGCGGGAGCCATCTCCTACGAGCAGTACTTC.

The chain is built from TRBV7-6 and TRBJ2-7, with D perhaps matching TRBD1 (6 bases). CDR1 is SGHVS, CDR2 FNYEAQ, per germline. The V end lost 2 bases, the J end lost 4 bases, and 15 bases lay between the germline ends. The CDR3 extends over 15 amino acids. The CDR3 loop reads CASSLNQGKAYEQYF. The CDR3 nucleotides read TGTGCCAGCAGCTTAAATCAGGGGAAAGCTTACGAGCAGTACTTC.

The rearrangement links TRBV7-2 to TRBJ1-2; D gene unclear. Between the trimmed V and J ends, which lost 5 bases and 3 bases, there was a span of 7 bases. This CDR3 is 12 amino acids long. Germline V lookup: CDR1 SGHTA, CDR2 FQGNSA. The CDR3 here is CASSQIHYGYTF. In DNA, the CDR3 is TGTGCCAGCAGCCAGATACACTATGGCTACACCTTC.

J is TRBJ1-5 and V is TRBV9; unclear D gene. Germline CDR1 and CDR2: SGDLS and YYNGEE. There are 14 residues in the CDR3. Trimming stripped 0 bases from V and 2 bases from J, with 6 bases between. The CDR3 DNA follows: TGTGCCAGCAGCGTAGCTCCAGGCAATCAGCCCCAGCATTTT. Amino acid sequence: CASSVAPGNQPQHF.

The gene calls are TRBV13 and TRBJ2-5; a weak D match, TRBD2 (6 bases). CDR3 size: 15 residues. V lost 3 bases and J lost 3, with 14 bases in between. Germline CDR1 and CDR2: PRHDT and FYEKMQ (reference sequence). The CDR3 protein is CASSFSRWEEETQYF. The CDR3 coding sequence is TGTGCCAGCAGCTTTTCGCGGTGGGAGGAAGAGACCCAGTACTTC.

This clone was picked up a small number of times. The chain has TRBV9 and TRBJ1-1; D might be TRBD1 (6 bases). This CDR3 has 15 residues. CDR1 SGDLS and CDR2 YYNGEE come from the germline V gene. V lost 1 base and J lost 2, with 12 bases in between. CDR3 sequence (DNA): TGTGCCAGCAGCGTATTAACAGGGAAAAACACTGAAGCTTTCTTT. Protein: CASSVLTGKNTEAFF. Full variable domain (rest looked up from reference TRBV9 and TRBJ1-1): DSGVTQTPKHLITATGQRVTLRCSPRSGDLSVYWYQQSLDQGLQFLIQYYNGEERAKGNILERFSAQQFPDLHSELNLSSLELGDSALYFCASSVLTGKNTEAFFGQGTRLTVV.

V and J are TRBV5-1 and TRBJ2-1; tentatively, D is TRBD2 (5 bases). The V end lost 3 bases, the J end lost 10 bases, and 11 bases lay between the germline ends. This CDR3 has 12 amino acids. CDR1 is SGHRS and CDR2 is YFSETQ in the germline V gene. CDR3: CASSSTSAEQFF. The CDR3 DNA reads as TGCGCCAGCAGCTCAACTAGTGCAGAGCAGTTCTTC.